These 5 T cell receptor beta chains originate from one sample sequenced in a study of CD8 T cells in Susac syndrome. With random hexamers, reverse transcription was performed on roughly 0.5 to 1 ug of RNA. TCRdb re-called the immunoSEQ multiplex PCR reads with MiXCR, one entry per CDR3 protein. The sample includes some 180,000 distinct CDR3 sequences, about 95% of them seen just once. The sequencing sample was made of CD4+ T cells from PBMCs. All receptors come from a human donor in good health.

The chain links TRBV24-1 to TRBJ2-7, with D perhaps matching TRBD2 (6 bases). The CDR3 runs 14 residues. V was pared by 10 bases and J by 7 bases, with 22 bases between. Looked up from germline, CDR1 is KGHDR and CDR2 is SFDVKD. CDR3 protein: CATSLSGTPLEQYF. The CDR3 DNA follows: TGTGCCACTAGCCTTTCCGGGACTCCCTTGGAGCAGTACTTC.

This clonotype was picked up one time. This sequence joins TRBV30 and TRBJ2-5, with no clear D. Between the trimmed V and J ends, which lost 0 bases and 5 bases, there was a span of 4 bases. Per germline, CDR1 GTSNPN and CDR2 SVGIG (reference sequence). CDR3 length: 11 residues. The CDR3 DNA reads as TGTGCCTGGAGTGTCTCGGAGACCCAGTACTTC. It encodes CAWSVSETQYF.

The chain uses TRBV6-2 or TRBV6-3 and TRBJ2-1; D gene unclear. CDR3 length: 12 residues. Trimming removed 0 bases from V and 9 bases from J, with 6 bases in between. Germline assignment: CDR1 MNHEY and CDR2 SVGEGT. DNA of the CDR3: TGTGCCAGCAGTTACTCCCGGATTGAGCAGTTCTTC. It translates to CASSYSRIEQFF.

The rearrangement joins TRBV9 to TRBJ2-7; D is possibly TRBD1 or TRBD2 (5 bases each). CDR1 and CDR2 (germline): SGDLS, YYNGEE. V shed 10 bases and J shed 7 bases, with 18 bases lying between them. The CDR3 runs 12 residues. The chain's CDR3 is CAGPVGRGEQYF. The CDR3 DNA follows: TGTGCCGGTCCCGTGGGGCGAGGGGAGCAGTACTTC.

This clonotype was detected only once. J is TRBJ2-5 and V is TRBV7-2; possibly TRBD1 or TRBD2 for D (5 bases each). CDR1 SGHTA and CDR2 FQGNSA come from the germline V gene. This CDR3 spans 15 amino acids. The V end lost 2 bases, the J end lost 5 bases, and 15 bases lay between the germline ends. The DNA for the CDR3 is TGTGCCAGCAGCTTATTTGGGGGTTCGACGGAGACCCAGTACTTC. Protein: CASSLFGGSTETQYF.